The 6 T cell receptor beta chains below were found in one sample sequenced in a study of T-cell memory formation after mild COVID-19. A single record per CDR3 protein comes from TCRdb applying MiXCR to the 5' RACE reads. The data contain approximately 400,000 distinct CDR3 sequences, roughly 18% of them seen just once; the ten biggest clones take up about 22%. Sample: PBMCs or a T cell subset sorted from them (not recorded which). The receptors derive from a man younger than 30 who had mild COVID-19 (a few samples of this study predate the infection). Cell type and time point are not known.

This clonotype was seen once. The rearrangement links TRBV11-3 to TRBJ2-1; possible D gene TRBD1, 6 bases. Germline V gene data show CDR1 as SGHNT and CDR2 as YENEEA. The CDR3 has 13 amino acids. Trimming left V 5 bases short and J 5 bases short, with 10 bases between. The CDR3 bases are TGTGCCAGCAGCGCGGACAGCCACAATGAGCAGTTCTTC. Its protein is CASSADSHNEQFF.

This clonotype was detected only a few times. This chain links TRBV7-9 with TRBJ1-2; tentatively, D is TRBD1 (5 bases). The V gene lost 6 bases and the J gene lost 8 bases, with 16 bases spanning the gap. Germline assignment: CDR1 SEHNR and CDR2 FQNEAQ (reference sequence). The length of the CDR3 is 13 residues. CDR3 protein: CASRPEGEVGYTF. The CDR3 coding sequence is TGTGCCAGCAGGCCCGAAGGGGAGGTCGGCTACACCTTC.

The rearrangement uses TRBV4-1 and TRBJ2-7; D is possibly TRBD2 (6 bases). The length of the CDR3 is 15 residues. CDR1 and CDR2 from the germline V gene are MGHRA and YSYEKL. V was cut by 1 base and J by 0 bases, with 10 bases left in between. CDR3 DNA: TGCGCCAGCAGCCAAGTGGGGAGGATCTCCTACGAGCAGTACTTC. Translation: CASSQVGRISYEQYF.

The chain couples TRBV6-5 to TRBJ2-1, with D possibly being TRBD2 (6 bases). CDR1 and CDR2 from the germline V gene are MNHEY and SVGAGI. CDR3 size: 14 residues. V was trimmed by 10 bases and J by 2 bases, leaving 15 bases between them. The CDR3 sequence is CATLSGGTYNEQFF. The CDR3, as DNA: TGTGCCACCCTTAGCGGAGGGACCTACAATGAGCAGTTCTTC.

This clonotype was picked up many times. The CDR3 protein is CASSLGDTSQETQYF. The CDR3 DNA follows: TGCGCCAGCAGCTTGGGAGACACGAGCCAAGAGACCCAGTACTTC. V is TRBV5-1 and J is TRBJ2-5, with no clear D. The CDR3 extends over 15 amino acids. Germline CDR1 is SGHRS and CDR2 is YFSETQ. Trimming removed 0 bases from V and 1 base from J, with 10 bases in between.

This clonotype has just one count. The chain joins TRBV19 to TRBJ1-1; D not resolved. Germline V gene data show CDR1 as LNHDA and CDR2 as SQIVND (reference sequence). Trimming removed 3 bases at V and 0 bases at J, with 20 bases between. This CDR3 contains 18 residues. The CDR3 protein is CASSIPIWATAMNTEAFF. The CDR3 nucleotides are TGTGCCAGTAGTATCCCCATTTGGGCGACGGCCATGAACACTGAAGCTTTCTTT.